The 30 T cell receptor beta chains reported below all come from one sample, sequenced in a study of OX40 agonist ivuxolimab in advanced cancers. The protocol was immunoSEQ multiplex PCR, while the TCRdb copy is restricted to in-frame clones and leaves out a portion. The sample has tens of thousands of clones; 80% are singletons. The specimen comprised CD4+ or CD8+ T cells sorted from blood, sampled in a trial of the OX40 agonist ivuxolimab. These receptors originate from an adult with an advanced solid tumor such as melanoma, head and neck, liver or kidney cancer.

This chain uses TRBV4-1 with TRBJ2-5; D gene ambiguous. Germline CDR1 and CDR2: MGHRA and YSYEKL. The CDR3 is 16 amino acids. Trimming cost V 0 bases and J 7 bases, with 18 bases left between them. CDR3 residues: CASSQDVRRSKGTQYF. DNA of the CDR3: TGCGCCAGCAGCCAAGATGTCCGACGCTCCAAGGGGACCCAGTACTTC.

This clone has just a few counts. V gene TRBV5-6 combines with J gene TRBJ2-5, with 8 bases lining up with TRBD2. V shed 5 bases and J 5 bases; nucleotides not matched to a gene: 11. The CDR3 sequence is 15 residues long. CDR1 is SGHDT and CDR2 is YYEEEE in the germline V gene. The CDR3 nucleotides read TGTGCCAGCAGTCAGACTAGCGAGGGGGGGGAGACCCAGTACTTC. Its translation is CASSQTSEGGETQYF.

With respect to this clone: The identical CDR3 is also encoded by other nucleotide sequences in the sample. This CDR3 reads CAWSSGYNSPLHF. CDR3 sequence (DNA): TGTGCCTGGAGTAGTGGCTATAATTCACCCCTCCACTTT. The J gene is TRBJ1-6, the V gene TRBV30; D gene uncertain. Germline assignment: CDR1 GTSNPN and CDR2 SVGIG (reference sequence). The CDR3 totals 13 residues. V lost 2 bases and J lost 3, with 5 bases in between. Looking up the rest from reference TRBV30 and TRBJ1-6 gives the full variable domain: SQTIHQWPATLVQPVGSPLSLECTVEGTSNPNLYWYRQAAGRGLQLLFYSVGIGQISSEVPQNLSASRPQDRQFILSSKKLLLSDSGFYLCAWSSGYNSPLHFGNGTRLTVT.

This clone was seen a few times. The J gene is TRBJ2-3, the V gene TRBV29-1, with 8 bases identical to TRBD2. V lost 8 bases to trimming and J lost 6 bases; unmatched junction nucleotides: 4. The length of the CDR3 is 11 residues. Germline V gene lookup returns CDR1 SQVTM and CDR2 ANQGSEA. CDR3 sequence: CSTREGDTQYF. In DNA form, the CDR3 reads TGCAGCACCCGGGAGGGGGATACGCAGTATTTT.

CDR3 sequence reads: CASSQGWWPYEQYF. Here the CDR3 DNA reads TGCGCCAGCAGCCAAGGGTGGTGGCCGTACGAGCAGTACTTC. V and J are TRBV4-1 and TRBJ2-7; no definite D call. Germline assignment: CDR1 MGHRA and CDR2 YSYEKL. V was pared by 1 base and J by 4 bases, with 11 bases between. This CDR3 has 14 amino acids.

The chain is built from TRBV27 and TRBJ1-1; D unresolved. Trimming stripped 0 bases from V and 11 bases from J, with 16 bases between. Germline values: CDR1 MNHEY, CDR2 SMNVEV (reference sequence). The CDR3 covers 14 residues. The CDR3 nucleotides read TGTGCCAGCAGTTTATCCCCCCTCCACGGAGGGGCTTTCTTT. This gives the protein CASSLSPLHGGAFF.

The V gene is TRBV18, the J gene TRBJ2-6, with a weak D call TRBD1 (6 bases). V gave up 3 bases and J gave up 4 bases, with 19 bases separating them. Germline lookup yields CDR1 KGHSH and CDR2 LQKENI. The CDR3 extends over 18 amino acids. The CDR3 protein is CASSPVVSGRGGANVLTF. The CDR3, as DNA: TGTGCCAGCTCACCGGTTGTGTCAGGCAGGGGAGGGGCCAACGTCCTGACTTTC.

This rearrangement joins TRBV5-1 to TRBJ2-3; 7 positions match TRBD1. CDR1 and CDR2 (germline): SGHRS, YFSETQ. This CDR3 region has 15 residues. V was pared by 4 bases and J by 5 bases, with 10 bases of the junction left unmatched. The CDR3 region has the DNA TGCGCCAGCAGCGTCCAGACAGGGTGGCTAGATACGCAGTATTTT. Its protein is CASSVQTGWLDTQYF.

The V and J genes are TRBV6-4 and TRBJ1-1; the match to TRBD1 covers 8 bases. With 5 bases clipped from V and 5 bases from J, the junction kept 10 bases outside the gene matches. Germline V gives CDR1 MRHNA, CDR2 SNTAGT. The CDR3 extends over 15 amino acids. For the CDR3, the DNA is TGTGCCAGCAGTCCCTGGGCAGGGGGCGGAACTGAAGCTTTCTTT. Residues: CASSPWAGGGTEAFF.

This clone was seen just once. This chain connects TRBV23-1 to TRBJ1-6; D is perhaps TRBD1 (5 bases). TRBV23-1 is given ORF status, its function remaining uncertain. Trimming cost V 6 bases and J 9 bases, with 21 bases left between them. This CDR3 is 16 amino acids long. CDR3 bases: TGCGCCAGCAGCCCCCGGGTTGAGAGTCAGGGTTCACCCCTCCACTTT. This sequence encodes CASSPRVESQGSPLHF.

This sequence joins TRBV18 and TRBJ2-5, with a tentative D call TRBD1 (6 bases). The germline gives CDR1 KGHSH, CDR2 LQKENI. Trimming left V 6 bases short and J 1 base short, with 9 bases between. This CDR3 comprises 13 residues. The CDR3 region is CASSRDIQETQYF. Written as DNA, the CDR3 is TGTGCCAGCTCGAGGGACATCCAAGAGACCCAGTACTTC.

The V gene is TRBV7-6, the J gene TRBJ2-7; D is ambiguous. Trimming took off 1 base at V and 0 bases at J, with 10 bases between the two ends. This CDR3 region has 15 residues. In germline, CDR1 is SGHVS, CDR2 FNYEAQ. CDR3 sequence (DNA): TGTGCCAGCAGCTTAGGGGCCGGTAGCTCCTACGAGCAGTACTTC. Encoded protein: CASSLGAGSSYEQYF.

The J gene is TRBJ1-1, the V gene TRBV7-2, with D tentatively TRBD1 (6 bases). The germline V gene encodes CDR1 SGHTA and CDR2 FQGNSA. V lost 4 bases and J lost 1, with 7 bases in between. The CDR3 totals 13 residues. The CDR3 loop reads CASSSTGNTEAFF. The CDR3, as DNA: TGTGCCAGCAGCTCGACAGGGAACACTGAAGCTTTCTTT.

The chain couples TRBV7-9 to TRBJ1-2; maybe TRBD1 (6 bases). This CDR3 has 16 residues. The V end was cut by 4 bases, the J end by 4 bases, with 19 bases between. Germline CDR1 and CDR2: SEHNR and FQNEAQ (reference sequence). CDR3 nucleotides: TGTGCCAGCAGCTCTTTCGGGGGCAGGGCGTCCTATGGCTACACCTTC. Its protein product is CASSSFGGRASYGYTF.

The chain has TRBV5-1 and TRBJ1-1, with D hard to call. The germline V gene encodes CDR1 SGHRS and CDR2 YFSETQ. The length of the CDR3 is 14 residues. V lost 2 bases and J lost 1, with 9 bases in between. The CDR3 spells CASSLDPSNTEAFF. For the CDR3, the DNA is TGCGCCAGCAGCTTAGATCCGTCGAACACTGAAGCTTTCTTT.

V usage is TRBV11-2 and J usage is TRBJ2-1; no definite D call. Per germline, CDR1 SGHAT and CDR2 FQNNGV. This CDR3 has 16 residues. Trimming removed 0 bases from V and 3 bases from J, with 12 bases in between. CDR3 nucleotide sequence: TGTGCCAGCAGCTTAGACCGAGCGTCCAACTACAATGAGCAGTTCTTC. It codes for CASSLDRASNYNEQFF.

This rearrangement joins TRBV7-6 to TRBJ2-2, with D maybe TRBD1 (5 bases). V lost 3 bases to trimming and J lost 1 base, with 12 bases between them. CDR1 is SGHVS, CDR2 FNYEAQ, per germline. CDR3 size: 16 residues. CDR3 region: CASSFADSLNTGELFF. The CDR3 DNA reads TGTGCCAGCAGCTTCGCAGACAGCTTGAACACCGGGGAGCTGTTTTTT.

The chain uses TRBV30 and TRBJ1-3; no definite D call. V gave up 2 bases and J gave up 1 base, with 3 bases separating them. Germline lookup yields CDR1 GTSNPN and CDR2 SVGIG (reference sequence). This CDR3 has 12 residues. In DNA form, the CDR3 reads TGTGCCTGGAGTTTTTCTGGAAACACCATATATTTT. This codes for CAWSFSGNTIYF.

This clone was counted once. V and J are TRBV28 and TRBJ1-5, with a weak D call TRBD1 (5 bases). V gave up 0 bases and J gave up 2 bases, with 5 bases separating them. The CDR3 is 14 residues long. From germline, CDR1 is MDHEN and CDR2 SYDVKM. The DNA for the CDR3 is TGTGCCAGCAGTTTATGGGGGGGCAATCAGCCCCAGCATTTT. The encoded protein is CASSLWGGNQPQHF.

This clone has a handful of counts. The chain employs TRBV11-2 and TRBJ1-6; the D is unclear. Germline V lookup: CDR1 SGHAT, CDR2 FQNNGV. This CDR3 has 17 amino acids. Trimming took 1 base from V and 3 from J, leaving 13 bases between them. The CDR3 region is CASSLVAGDHYNSPLHF. DNA of the CDR3: TGTGCCAGCAGCTTAGTAGCCGGAGATCACTATAATTCACCCCTCCACTTT.

This chain joins TRBV5-4 and TRBJ2-3; no clear D. The CDR3 is 15 amino acids. Germline V gene sequence: CDR1 SGHNT, CDR2 YYREEE (reference sequence). With 1 base removed from V and 0 bases from J, the gap between germline ends came to 9 bases. The chain's CDR3 is CASSLTDHSTDTQYF. The CDR3 DNA follows: TGTGCCAGCAGCTTGACGGACCATAGCACAGATACGCAGTATTTT.

The rearrangement joins TRBV6-5 to TRBJ2-1; D may be TRBD2 (7 bases). Trimming pared 3 bases from V and 9 bases from J, leaving 18 bases between. Germline loops: CDR1 MNHEY, CDR2 SVGAGI. The CDR3 contains 15 residues. The CDR3 sequence: CASSYRGGVYGEQFF. The DNA for the CDR3 is TGTGCCAGCAGTTATAGGGGGGGGGTGTATGGTGAGCAGTTCTTC.

The chain employs TRBV29-1 and TRBJ1-1; a possible D gene is TRBD1 (5 bases). The V gene's germline CDR1 is SQVTM and CDR2 ANQGSEA. The germline V and J ends were trimmed by 3 bases and 3 bases, with 8 bases remaining between them. The CDR3 is 12 residues long. As DNA, the CDR3 is TGCAGCGTTGATTGGGGGTACACTGAAGCTTTCTTT. It encodes CSVDWGYTEAFF.

V is TRBV4-1 and J is TRBJ1-1, with D perhaps TRBD1 (5 bases). Trimming took off 1 base at V and 1 base at J, with 7 bases between the two ends. CDR3 length: 14 amino acids. Germline-derived CDR1 and CDR2 are MGHRA and YSYEKL. CDR3 sequence (DNA): TGCGCCAGCAGCCAAGGGGGCGGGAACACTGAAGCTTTCTTT. The encoded protein is CASSQGGGNTEAFF.

The chain has TRBV15 and TRBJ1-1; D might be TRBD1 (5 bases). The CDR3 spans 14 residues. V lost 8 bases and J lost 4, with 17 bases in between. Germline lookup yields CDR1 LNHNV and CDR2 YYDKDF (reference sequence). This CDR3 reads CATRGKGLGTEAFF. CDR3 DNA: TGTGCCACCCGAGGTAAGGGACTGGGCACTGAAGCTTTCTTT.

This chain links TRBV11-2 with TRBJ2-1, with a weak D call TRBD1 (6 bases). CDR1 is SGHAT, CDR2 FQNNGV, per germline. The germline V and J ends were trimmed by 1 base and 2 bases, with 12 bases remaining between them. The CDR3 length is 16 residues. The CDR3 loop is CASSLVGGPAYNEQFF. The CDR3 DNA is TGTGCCAGCAGCTTAGTAGGGGGACCGGCCTACAATGAGCAGTTCTTC.

The chain combines TRBV9 with TRBJ1-2; no clear D gene. The V gene lost 0 bases and the J gene lost 5 bases, with 8 bases spanning the gap. This CDR3 is built from 13 residues. The germline CDR1 and CDR2 sequences are SGDLS and YYNGEE. Here the CDR3 reads CASSVATAYGYTF. The DNA for the CDR3 is TGTGCCAGCAGCGTAGCCACGGCTTATGGCTACACCTTC.

The chain uses TRBV5-3 and TRBJ2-3; D may be TRBD1 or TRBD2 (6 bases each). TRBV5-3 is reported as an ORF; its role is uncertain. CDR3 length: 15 residues. V was shortened by 4 bases and J by 1 base, with 13 bases between the two germline ends. In DNA, the CDR3 is TGTGCCAGAAGCCGGAAGGGGGGCTGCACAGATACGCAGTATTTT. Protein sequence: CARSRKGGCTDTQYF.

V is TRBV7-9 and J is TRBJ1-1; D unclear. The germline V gene encodes CDR1 SEHNR and CDR2 FQNEAQ (reference sequence). This CDR3 is built from 14 residues. The ends were cut back, 1 base at V and 7 bases at J, with 13 bases in the middle. In DNA, the CDR3 is TGTGCCAGCAGCTTAGATTGGGCCGCGGGTGAAGCTTTCTTT. Encoded protein: CASSLDWAAGEAFF.

V usage is TRBV29-1 and J usage is TRBJ2-7, with TRBD1 identical over 9 bases. The CDR3 has 12 amino acids. From germline, CDR1 is SQVTM and CDR2 ANQGSEA. V dropped 4 bases and J dropped 7; count of bases not matched to a gene: 5. The CDR3 here is CSVAGQGQEQYF. DNA of the CDR3: TGCAGCGTTGCTGGACAGGGGCAAGAGCAGTACTTC.